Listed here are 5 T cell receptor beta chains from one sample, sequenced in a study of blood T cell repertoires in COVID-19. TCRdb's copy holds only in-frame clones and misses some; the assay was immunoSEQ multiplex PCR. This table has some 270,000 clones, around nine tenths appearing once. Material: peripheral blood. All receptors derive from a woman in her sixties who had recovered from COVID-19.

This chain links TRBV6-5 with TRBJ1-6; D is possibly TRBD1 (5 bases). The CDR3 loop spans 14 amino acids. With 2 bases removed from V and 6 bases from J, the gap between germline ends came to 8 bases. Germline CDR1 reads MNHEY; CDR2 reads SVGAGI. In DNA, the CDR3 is TGTGCCAGCAGTTACCCGGGGGGTAATTCACCCCTCCACTTT. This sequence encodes CASSYPGGNSPLHF.

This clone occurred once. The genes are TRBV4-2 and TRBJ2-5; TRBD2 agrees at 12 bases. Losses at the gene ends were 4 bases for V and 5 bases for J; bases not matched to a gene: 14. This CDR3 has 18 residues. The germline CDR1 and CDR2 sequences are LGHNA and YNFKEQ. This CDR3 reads CASSPLTPLAGGGETQYF. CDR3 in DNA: TGTGCCAGCAGCCCACTCACCCCACTAGCGGGGGGCGGGGAGACCCAGTACTTC.

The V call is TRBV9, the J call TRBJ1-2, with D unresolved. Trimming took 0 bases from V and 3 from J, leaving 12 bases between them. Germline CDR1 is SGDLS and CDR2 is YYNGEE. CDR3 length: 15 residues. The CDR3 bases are TGTGCCAGCAGCGTAGGAGAAACCGCGTACTATGGCTACACCTTC. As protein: CASSVGETAYYGYTF.

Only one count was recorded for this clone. CDR3 nucleotides: TGCGCCAGCAGCCAAGATGAAGGGGACGAGCAGTACTTC. This sequence encodes CASSQDEGDEQYF. J is TRBJ2-7 and V is TRBV4-1, with D possibly being TRBD1 (5 bases). CDR3 length equals 13 residues. Trimming removed 0 bases from V and 5 bases from J, with 8 bases in between. The germline V gene encodes CDR1 MGHRA and CDR2 YSYEKL.

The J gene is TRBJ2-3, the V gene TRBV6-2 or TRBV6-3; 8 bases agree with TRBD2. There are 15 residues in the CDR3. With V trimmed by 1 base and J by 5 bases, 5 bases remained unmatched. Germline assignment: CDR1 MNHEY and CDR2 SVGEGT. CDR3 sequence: CASSYYGGAGDTQYF. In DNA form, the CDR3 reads TGTGCCAGCAGTTACTACGGGGGGGCCGGAGATACGCAGTATTTT.